These T cell receptor beta chains were read from a single sample in a study of blood T cell repertoires in COVID-19. Profiled with immunoSEQ multiplex PCR; TCRdb holds only in-frame clones, not every one. Of 250,000 to 300,000 clones listed, 75% to 90% are singletons. The sample taken for sequencing was peripheral blood. Every receptor here comes from a man in his sixties who had recovered from COVID-19. The CDR3 runs from the conserved cysteine through the conserved F or W. Fields, in order: J gene, V gene, clone size, D gene, CDR3 DNA, CDR3 protein. The D gene is left open where the match is weak. Not every row has a clone size; where given, it reads once, few, many or a size class.

J gene: TRBJ2-1; V gene: TRBV9; clone size: few; D gene: TRBD2; CDR3 DNA: TGTGCCAGCAGCGCCGGGACTATTGGCAATGAGCAGTTCTTC; CDR3 protein: CASSAGTIGNEQFF
J gene: TRBJ1-3; V gene: TRBV5-4; clone size: NA; D gene: NA; CDR3 DNA: TGTGCCAGCAGCACGGGGACAAGAAACTCTGGAAACACCATATATTTT; CDR3 protein: CASSTGTRNSGNTIYF
J gene: TRBJ1-6; V gene: TRBV7-2; clone size: NA; D gene: NA; CDR3 DNA: TGTGCCAGCAGGCAGGGGTCTTCACCCCTCCACTTT; CDR3 protein: CASRQGSSPLHF
J gene: TRBJ1-5; V gene: TRBV19; clone size: NA; D gene: NA; CDR3 DNA: TGTGCCAGTAGTACGACCAGGGGAGAGCAGCCCCAGCATTTT; CDR3 protein: CASSTTRGEQPQHF
J gene: TRBJ1-4; V gene: TRBV28; clone size: NA; D gene: NA; CDR3 DNA: TGTGCCAGCAGTGAGGGGGTGAGGACTAATGAAAAACTGTTTTTT; CDR3 protein: CASSEGVRTNEKLFF
J gene: TRBJ1-4; V gene: TRBV12-2; clone size: many; D gene: NA; CDR3 DNA: TGTGCAAGTCGCCAGACAGCGACAACTAATGAAAAACTGTTTTTT; CDR3 protein: CASRQTATTNEKLFF
J gene: TRBJ2-3; V gene: TRBV27; clone size: NA; D gene: NA; CDR3 DNA: TGTGCCAGCAGAGCCCCGACTAGGGCGAAAACAGATACGCAGTATTTT; CDR3 protein: CASRAPTRAKTDTQYF
J gene: TRBJ1-1; V gene: TRBV2; clone size: NA; D gene: NA; CDR3 DNA: TGTGCCAGCAGCTCTTGGCTCTTGAACACTGAAGCTTTCTTT; CDR3 protein: CASSSWLLNTEAFF
J gene: TRBJ2-2; V gene: TRBV5-4; clone size: NA; D gene: NA; CDR3 DNA: TGTGCCAGCAGCTTGGGCAGGGGTGTGAACACCGGGGAGCTGTTTTTT; CDR3 protein: CASSLGRGVNTGELFF
J gene: TRBJ1-2; V gene: TRBV19; clone size: NA; D gene: NA; CDR3 DNA: TGTGCCAGTACCCAGATGGCCGCTTACTATGGCTACACCTTC; CDR3 protein: CASTQMAAYYGYTF
J gene: TRBJ1-3; V gene: TRBV3-1/TRBV3-2; clone size: once; D gene: NA; CDR3 DNA: TGTGCCAGCAGCCCGCGGGGTTCTCGCTCTGGAAACACCATATATTTT; CDR3 protein: CASSPRGSRSGNTIYF
J gene: TRBJ2-4; V gene: TRBV30; clone size: NA; D gene: TRBD2; CDR3 DNA: TGTGCCTGGAGTGAGGGCGGGGGAGCCTGGCATATTCAGTACTTC; CDR3 protein: CAWSEGGGAWHIQYF
J gene: TRBJ1-1; V gene: TRBV2; clone size: NA; D gene: NA; CDR3 DNA: TGTGCCAGCAGTGAAACTCGGGGGACCACTGAAGCTTTCTTT; CDR3 protein: CASSETRGTTEAFF
J gene: TRBJ1-2; V gene: TRBV29-1; clone size: NA; D gene: NA; CDR3 DNA: TGCAGCGTCGGAGGGAATTCGGGTGGCTACACCTTC; CDR3 protein: CSVGGNSGGYTF
J gene: TRBJ2-3; V gene: TRBV6-5; clone size: once; D gene: TRBD2; CDR3 DNA: TGTGCCAGCACCGATCTAGCGGGGGCAGTAGATACGCAGTATTTT; CDR3 protein: CASTDLAGAVDTQYF
J gene: TRBJ2-7; V gene: TRBV3-1/TRBV3-2; clone size: few; D gene: NA; CDR3 DNA: TGTGCCAGCGCCCCGAGGCGGGATTCCTACGAGCAGTACTTC; CDR3 protein: CASAPRRDSYEQYF
J gene: TRBJ2-1; V gene: TRBV2; clone size: few; D gene: TRBD2; CDR3 DNA: TGTGCCAGCACAGAGGTAGGGACTAGTTACAATGAGCAGTTCTTC; CDR3 protein: CASTEVGTSYNEQFF
J gene: TRBJ2-2; V gene: TRBV29-1; clone size: NA; D gene: TRBD2; CDR3 DNA: TGCAGCGTTCTCGGGGGGGCCTTCACCGGGGAGCTGTTTTTT; CDR3 protein: CSVLGGAFTGELFF
J gene: TRBJ1-2; V gene: TRBV25-1; clone size: NA; D gene: TRBD1; CDR3 DNA: TGTGCCAGCAGTTTAGGGACAGGGGGCTTACATGGCTACACCTTC; CDR3 protein: CASSLGTGGLHGYTF
J gene: TRBJ2-1; V gene: TRBV9; clone size: once; D gene: TRBD2; CDR3 DNA: TGTGCCAGCAGCGTAATGAGTAGCGGGGTTTACAATGAGCAGTTCTTC; CDR3 protein: CASSVMSSGVYNEQFF
J gene: TRBJ2-7; V gene: TRBV5-1; clone size: NA; D gene: TRBD1; CDR3 DNA: TGCGCCAGCAGCTTGGGACAGGGGGGAGAGCAGTACTTC; CDR3 protein: CASSLGQGGEQYF
J gene: TRBJ2-1; V gene: TRBV24-1; clone size: NA; D gene: TRBD2; CDR3 DNA: TGTGCCACCAGTGTAGCCGGTGGTAGCGGGAGAGAGGGGGAGCAGTTCTTC; CDR3 protein: CATSVAGGSGREGEQFF
J gene: TRBJ2-3; V gene: TRBV29-1; clone size: once; D gene: NA; CDR3 DNA: TGCAGCTCCCGGACGGCGGACACACCAGATACGCAGTATTTT; CDR3 protein: CSSRTADTPDTQYF
J gene: TRBJ1-6; V gene: TRBV19; clone size: few; D gene: NA; CDR3 DNA: TGTGCCAGTAGTATCAAAAGCAATAATTCACCCCTCCACTTT; CDR3 protein: CASSIKSNNSPLHF
J gene: TRBJ2-2; V gene: TRBV5-1; clone size: NA; D gene: NA; CDR3 DNA: TGCGCCAGCAGCCGGAACCGGGACATAGCGAACACCGGGGAGCTGTTTTTT; CDR3 protein: CASSRNRDIANTGELFF
J gene: TRBJ1-1; V gene: TRBV6-5; clone size: once; D gene: NA; CDR3 DNA: TGTGCCAGCAGTAGGGGAAAGAAGGCGCAAACTGAAGCTTTCTTT; CDR3 protein: CASSRGKKAQTEAFF
J gene: TRBJ2-2; V gene: TRBV9; clone size: once; D gene: TRBD1; CDR3 DNA: TGTGCCAGCAGCGTGGGCGGGACAGGGAGGACCGGGGAGCTGTTTTTT; CDR3 protein: CASSVGGTGRTGELFF
J gene: TRBJ2-7; V gene: TRBV14; clone size: NA; D gene: TRBD2; CDR3 DNA: TGTGCCAGTAAAGGTGATGGGAGGGGCGAGCAGTACTTC; CDR3 protein: CASKGDGRGEQYF
J gene: TRBJ1-1; V gene: TRBV12-3/TRBV12-4; clone size: NA; D gene: NA; CDR3 DNA: TGTGCCAGCAGTTTAGCCCGGGCTGAAGCTTTCTTT; CDR3 protein: CASSLARAEAFF
J gene: TRBJ2-7; V gene: TRBV5-1; clone size: NA; D gene: TRBD1; CDR3 DNA: TGCGCCAGCAGCTCGGGACAGAACTACGAGCAGTACTTC; CDR3 protein: CASSSGQNYEQYF
J gene: TRBJ1-4; V gene: TRBV19; clone size: NA; D gene: TRBD1; CDR3 DNA: TGTGCCAGTAGTATCGCGGCAGGGGGGAGTGAAAAACTGTTTTTT; CDR3 protein: CASSIAAGGSEKLFF
J gene: TRBJ1-5; V gene: TRBV7-8; clone size: once; D gene: NA; CDR3 DNA: TGTGCCAGCACCACACAGCGGGGTCAGCCCCAGCATTTT; CDR3 protein: CASTTQRGQPQHF
J gene: TRBJ2-3; V gene: TRBV6-5; clone size: NA; D gene: NA; CDR3 DNA: TGTGCTATAGGGACTCGAGCGGATACGCAGTATTTT; CDR3 protein: CAIGTRADTQYF
J gene: TRBJ2-7; V gene: TRBV5-1; clone size: NA; D gene: NA; CDR3 DNA: TGCGCCAGCAGCTCCCAGCGGCTTCCCTACGAGCAGTACTTC; CDR3 protein: CASSSQRLPYEQYF
J gene: TRBJ2-7; V gene: TRBV6-5; clone size: NA; D gene: TRBD1; CDR3 DNA: TGTGCCAGCACAATACAGGGGGTTAAGGGCGATTCGTACTTC; CDR3 protein: CASTIQGVKGDSYF
J gene: TRBJ2-1; V gene: TRBV5-4; clone size: once; D gene: NA; CDR3 DNA: TGTGCCAGCAGTTACACCTACAATGAGCAGTTCTTC; CDR3 protein: CASSYTYNEQFF
J gene: TRBJ2-3; V gene: TRBV3-1/TRBV3-2; clone size: NA; D gene: TRBD2; CDR3 DNA: TGTGCCAGCAGTCAATCCCTACTAGCGGGCTCGGCAGATACGCAGTATTTT; CDR3 protein: CASSQSLLAGSADTQYF
J gene: TRBJ2-7; V gene: TRBV29-1; clone size: NA; D gene: NA; CDR3 DNA: TGCAGCGTTGACTTCGGGGGGCCCTACGAGCAGTACTTC; CDR3 protein: CSVDFGGPYEQYF
J gene: TRBJ2-1; V gene: TRBV5-1; clone size: few; D gene: TRBD2; CDR3 DNA: TGCGCCGGATCCCGGGAGGGCAAGGGGAATGAGCAGTTCTTC; CDR3 protein: CAGSREGKGNEQFF
J gene: TRBJ1-3; V gene: TRBV12-5; clone size: NA; D gene: NA; CDR3 DNA: TGTGCTAGTGGACCTCTGGACATCGTACTCGGAAACACCATATATTTT; CDR3 protein: CASGPLDIVLGNTIYF
J gene: TRBJ2-1; V gene: TRBV6-6; clone size: NA; D gene: TRBD2; CDR3 DNA: TGTGCCAGCAGGGCGGGAGGGCCTCGCGGTTATGAGCAGTTCTTC; CDR3 protein: CASRAGGPRGYEQFF
J gene: TRBJ1-2; V gene: TRBV28; clone size: NA; D gene: TRBD1; CDR3 DNA: TGTGCCAGCAGCCCCTTCGGGACAGGGAAAAACTATGGCTACACCTTC; CDR3 protein: CASSPFGTGKNYGYTF
J gene: TRBJ2-7; V gene: TRBV2; clone size: NA; D gene: TRBD2; CDR3 DNA: TGTGCCAGCAGAGACCTAGCGGGGGTTGGCTACGAGCAGTACTTC; CDR3 protein: CASRDLAGVGYEQYF
J gene: TRBJ1-5; V gene: TRBV27; clone size: NA; D gene: TRBD1; CDR3 DNA: TGTGCCAGCAGTCCAGACAGGGGTTTAAATCAGCCCCAGCATTTT; CDR3 protein: CASSPDRGLNQPQHF
J gene: TRBJ2-3; V gene: TRBV4-1; clone size: NA; D gene: TRBD2; CDR3 DNA: TGCGCCAGCAGCCAAGGCCCCACGGGAGGGTTCTATACGCAGTATTTT; CDR3 protein: CASSQGPTGGFYTQYF
J gene: TRBJ1-5; V gene: TRBV6-1; clone size: NA; D gene: NA; CDR3 DNA: TGTGCCAGCAGTGAAGTACGGGGCAGGGGACAAAATCAGCCCCAGCATTTT; CDR3 protein: CASSEVRGRGQNQPQHF
J gene: TRBJ2-7; V gene: TRBV27; clone size: NA; D gene: NA; CDR3 DNA: TGTGCCAGCAGTTTATCGGGTAACACAGGAGTCACCTACGAGCAGTACTTC; CDR3 protein: CASSLSGNTGVTYEQYF
J gene: TRBJ2-1; V gene: TRBV27; clone size: NA; D gene: NA; CDR3 DNA: TGTGCCAGCAGGGCGTATGAGGCGGGAATTAATGAGCAGTTCTTC; CDR3 protein: CASRAYEAGINEQFF
J gene: TRBJ2-5; V gene: TRBV6-2/TRBV6-3; clone size: once; D gene: NA; CDR3 DNA: TGTGCCAGCAGTTACGTGGGGGGACGCCAAGAGACCCAGTACTTC; CDR3 protein: CASSYVGGRQETQYF
J gene: TRBJ2-5; V gene: TRBV7-2; clone size: few; D gene: TRBD2; CDR3 DNA: TGTGCCAGCAGCCGGGACTATTCGGAGACCCAGTACTTC; CDR3 protein: CASSRDYSETQYF
J gene: TRBJ2-7; V gene: TRBV18; clone size: NA; D gene: NA; CDR3 DNA: TGTGCCAGCTCACCACCACGGGATTACCACGAGCAGTACTTC; CDR3 protein: CASSPPRDYHEQYF
J gene: TRBJ2-1; V gene: TRBV19; clone size: once; D gene: TRBD2; CDR3 DNA: TGTGCCAGTAGTTCCCAAGGAGGGACTAGCGGGAGATGGTATGAGCAGTTCTTC; CDR3 protein: CASSSQGGTSGRWYEQFF
J gene: TRBJ2-7; V gene: TRBV4-2; clone size: few; D gene: NA; CDR3 DNA: TGTGCCAGCAGCCAAGAGTGGAGCTACGAGCAGTACTTC; CDR3 protein: CASSQEWSYEQYF
J gene: TRBJ2-2; V gene: TRBV4-1; clone size: NA; D gene: TRBD1; CDR3 DNA: TGCGCCAGCAGCCCCGACAGGGGCGCGAACACCGGGGAGCTGTTTTTT; CDR3 protein: CASSPDRGANTGELFF